Shown below are 27 T cell receptor beta chains from a single sample sequenced in a study of shared clonotypes between healthy human individuals. Sequencing used immunoSEQ multiplex PCR; TCRdb keeps in-frame clones, though not all of them. Altogether more than 2,000,000 clones are present, over 85% being singletons, with the ten largest covering about 0.39%. Material: naive CD4+ T cells from PBMCs. Subset described: CD45RA+ positively selected. The origin of the receptors is a man between 18 and 29 years old in good health. Some clones in this sample may be carry-over from other donors' samples.

This clone has more than one count but fewer than ten. Other nucleotide sequences in the sample specify the same CDR3. The chain employs TRBV9 and TRBJ1-3; no firm D call. This CDR3 contains 14 residues. Germline-derived CDR1 and CDR2 are SGDLS and YYNGEE. The V and J ends lost 0 bases and 2 bases respectively, with 6 bases between them. The CDR3 DNA sequence: TGTGCCAGCAGCGTAGGGAGTCCTGGAAACACCATATATTTT. Amino acids: CASSVGSPGNTIYF.

The chain has TRBV6-1 and TRBJ2-1; 12 bases fit TRBD2. CDR3 size: 16 residues. Germline V gene lookup returns CDR1 MNHNS and CDR2 SASEGT. V trimming: 0 bases; J trimming: 7 bases; junction bases outside the gene matches: 4. This chain's CDR3 is CASSEADLAGGNEQFF. CDR3 DNA sequence: TGTGCCAGCAGTGAAGCGGACCTAGCGGGAGGGAATGAGCAGTTCTTC.

The genes are TRBV5-1 and TRBJ2-1; 11 nucleotides agree with TRBD2. The J segment lost 7 bases and the V segment lost 4 bases, leaving 7 bases of the junction unmatched. Germline V gives CDR1 SGHRS, CDR2 YFSETQ. CDR3 length: 15 amino acids. CDR3 residues: CASSLGLAEPNEQFF. The DNA of the CDR3 is TGCGCCAGCAGCCTGGGACTAGCGGAACCTAATGAGCAGTTCTTC. The variable domain in full, with the rest retrieved from reference TRBV5-1 and TRBJ2-1, is KAGVTQTPRYLIKTRGQQVTLSCSPISGHRSVSWYQQTPGQGLQFLFEYFSETQRNKGNFPGRFSGRQFSNSRSEMNVSTLELGDSALYLCASSLGLAEPNEQFFGPGTRLTVL.

The CDR3 protein is CASSLRGTASYGYTF. The CDR3 bases are TGCGCCAGCAGCTTGAGGGGGACAGCTAGCTATGGCTACACCTTC. The chain recombines TRBV5-1 with TRBJ1-2; 7 bases line up with TRBD1. Germline trimming cut 1 base from V and 4 bases from J; bases unmatched to any gene: 7. CDR3 length: 15 amino acids. Germline V gene data show CDR1 as SGHRS and CDR2 as YFSETQ.

This rearrangement joins TRBV2 to TRBJ2-1, with no clear D. The CDR3 covers 12 residues. Germline lookup yields CDR1 SNHLY and CDR2 FYNNEI. The V end lost 4 bases, the J end lost 6 bases, and 7 bases lay between the germline ends. CDR3 bases: TGTGCCAGCAGTGGGTTGGTCAATGAGCAGTTCTTC. This translates into CASSGLVNEQFF.

This chain joins TRBV25-1 and TRBJ2-1, with 10 bases matching TRBD1. CDR1 is MGHDK and CDR2 is SYGVNS in the germline V gene. CDR3 length: 17 residues. Trimming cost V 0 bases and J 2 bases; bases outside gene matches: 4. The CDR3 spells CASSEYIGTGAYNEQFF. The CDR3 coding sequence is TGTGCCAGCAGTGAATATATCGGGACAGGGGCCTACAATGAGCAGTTCTTC.

As regards this clone: At one end the junction does not follow the germline gene, possibly because of a read error. CDR3 bases: TGTGTCAGCAGCGGGAGACAGCTAGGGGAGACCCAGTACTTC. It encodes CVSSGRQLGETQYF. This rearrangement joins TRBV5-8 to TRBJ2-5; 8 nucleotides agree with TRBD2. This CDR3 is 14 amino acids long. Germline CDR1 reads SGHTS; CDR2 reads YDEGEE.

This rearrangement joins TRBV16 to TRBJ2-5; 8 positions agree with TRBD1. The CDR3 extends over 14 amino acids. With 6 bases clipped from V and 2 bases from J, the junction kept 5 bases outside the gene matches. In germline, CDR1 is KGHSY, CDR2 FQNENV. The DNA for the CDR3 is TGTGCCAGCAGACCCAGGACAGGGCAAGAGACCCAGTACTTC. Its protein is CASRPRTGQETQYF.

This chain joins TRBV28 and TRBJ1-4; no clear D. Per germline, CDR1 MDHEN and CDR2 SYDVKM. The ends were cut back, 5 bases at V and 5 bases at J, with 12 bases in the middle. The CDR3 contains 14 residues. CDR3: CASSRTELNEKLFF. The CDR3 coding sequence is TGTGCCAGCAGTCGGACGGAACTAAATGAAAAACTGTTTTTT.

The J gene is TRBJ2-5, the V gene TRBV6-5; TRBD1 matches 9 bases. Unmatched junction bases numbered 7, after V lost 2 bases and J lost 6 bases. Germline loops: CDR1 MNHEY, CDR2 SVGAGI. This CDR3 region has 15 residues. The CDR3 here is CASSYGGQGKKTQYF. The CDR3 DNA sequence: TGTGCCAGCAGTTACGGGGGACAGGGCAAAAAGACCCAGTACTTC.

This clone was seen only once. Other DNA variants within this sample encode the same CDR3. V gene TRBV28 combines with J gene TRBJ2-7, with TRBD1 matching over 7 bases. The germline V gene encodes CDR1 MDHEN and CDR2 SYDVKM. The CDR3 loop spans 15 amino acids. V lost 2 bases and J lost 0; bases outside the gene matches: 4. The CDR3 sequence: CASSLVGGASYEQYF. The CDR3 DNA reads as TGTGCCAGCAGTTTAGTAGGGGGCGCCTCCTACGAGCAGTACTTC.

This chain links TRBV11-1 with TRBJ2-1; no firm D call. V was trimmed by 5 bases and J by 6 bases, leaving 11 bases between them. Germline lookup yields CDR1 SGHAT and CDR2 FQDESV (reference sequence). The CDR3 runs 13 residues. DNA for the CDR3: TGTGCCAGCAGCACCATGCTTGGCAATGAGCAGTTCTTC. Its translation: CASSTMLGNEQFF.

This clone was seen a single time. The rearrangement joins TRBV4-1 to TRBJ2-2; a possible D gene is TRBD1 (6 bases). The V end was cut by 4 bases, the J end by 4 bases, with 19 bases between. CDR3 length equals 17 residues. Germline CDR1 MGHRA, CDR2 YSYEKL. The chain's CDR3 is CASSRDEISGATGELFF. CDR3 coding DNA: TGCGCCAGCAGCCGGGATGAGATTTCAGGGGCCACCGGGGAGCTGTTTTTT.

The chain links TRBV4-2 to TRBJ2-3, with TRBD2 matching 9 bases. With V trimmed by 3 bases and J by 3 bases, 4 bases remained unmatched. Germline V lookup: CDR1 LGHNA, CDR2 YNFKEQ. The CDR3 covers 15 residues. The CDR3 loop reads CASSQPGLATDTQYF. In nucleotides, the CDR3 is TGTGCCAGCAGCCAGCCGGGACTAGCAACAGATACGCAGTATTTT.

The rearrangement links TRBV9 to TRBJ2-4; TRBD1 might be the D (5 bases). In germline, CDR1 is SGDLS, CDR2 YYNGEE. This CDR3 contains 13 residues. The V and J ends lost 3 bases and 5 bases respectively, with 9 bases between them. The CDR3 coding sequence is TGTGCCAGCAGCGGGCCGACAGAAAACATTCAGTACTTC. Protein: CASSGPTENIQYF.

This rearrangement joins TRBV11-2 to TRBJ2-7, with TRBD1 matching 7 bases. Germline loops: CDR1 SGHAT, CDR2 FQNNGV. The V and J ends lost 5 bases and 2 bases, in that order; junction bases with no gene match: 3. The CDR3 loop spans 13 amino acids. The CDR3: CASSPGTAYEQYF. CDR3 coding DNA: TGTGCCAGCAGCCCCGGGACAGCCTACGAGCAGTACTTC.

This chain joins TRBV7-9 and TRBJ1-1; perhaps TRBD1 as D (5 bases). Looked up from germline, CDR1 is SEHNR and CDR2 is FQNEAQ (reference sequence). The CDR3 length is 15 residues. Trimming pared 7 bases from V and 1 base from J, leaving 16 bases between. The CDR3 is CASTGGGERNTEAFF. For the CDR3, the DNA is TGTGCCAGCACCGGCGGGGGGGAAAGGAACACTGAAGCTTTCTTT.

This clone was counted a single time. This rearrangement joins TRBV9 to TRBJ1-1; 8 bases map to TRBD1. V trimming: 3 bases; J trimming: 7 bases; junction bases outside the gene matches: 14. The CDR3 length is 16 residues. The germline V gene has CDR1 SGDLS and CDR2 YYNGEE. CDR3 coding DNA: TGTGCCAGCAGCGAAGTCGGGGGGACAGGCAGCGGTGAAGCTTTCTTT. Protein sequence: CASSEVGGTGSGEAFF.

This clone was observed a single time. The V call is TRBV5-1, the J call TRBJ1-1; a possible D gene is TRBD1 (6 bases). From germline, CDR1 is SGHRS and CDR2 YFSETQ. CDR3 length: 13 amino acids. V lost 6 bases, J lost 1 base, and 10 bases lay in between. DNA for the CDR3: TGCGCCAGCAAGCAACAGGGGAACACTGAAGCTTTCTTT. This gives the protein CASKQQGNTEAFF.

This sequence joins TRBV7-2 and TRBJ2-1; D could derive from TRBD1 or TRBD2 (5 bases each). CDR1 SGHTA and CDR2 FQGNSA come from the germline V gene. The CDR3 is made up of 16 amino acids. V gave up 0 bases and J gave up 1 base, with 10 bases separating them. CDR3 loop: CASSLARAGSYNEQFF. The CDR3, as DNA: TGTGCCAGCAGCTTAGCCAGGGCGGGTTCCTACAATGAGCAGTTCTTC.

A remark on this clone: Within the sample, other DNA sequences also encode this same CDR3. The chain is built from TRBV28 and TRBJ1-2; D uncertain. Germline CDR1 reads MDHEN; CDR2 reads SYDVKM. Trimming stripped 5 bases from V and 7 bases from J, with 11 bases between. The CDR3 extends over 12 amino acids. The CDR3 DNA reads TGTGCCAGCAGTCAACCCCGAGGTGGCTACACCTTC. It is translated as CASSQPRGGYTF.

J is TRBJ2-1 and V is TRBV4-1, with 7 nucleotides matching TRBD1. Per germline, CDR1 MGHRA and CDR2 YSYEKL. J gave up 8 bases and V 1 base, and 5 bases lay outside the gene matches. The CDR3 spans 14 residues. The CDR3 loop is CASSQVTQGDEQFF. DNA for the CDR3: TGCGCCAGCAGCCAAGTGACCCAGGGGGATGAGCAGTTCTTC.

The chain uses TRBV5-6 and TRBJ2-7, with D unclear. Trimming removed 4 bases from V and 2 bases from J, with 16 bases in between. CDR1 and CDR2 (germline): SGHDT, YYEEEE. The CDR3 is 15 residues long. The CDR3 sequence is CASSPRMGYAYEQYF. CDR3 nucleotides: TGTGCCAGCAGCCCGCGGATGGGGTATGCCTACGAGCAGTACTTC.

The rearrangement joins TRBV28 to TRBJ2-3; 9 bases agree with TRBD2. The ends lost 2 bases at V and 4 bases at J; junction bases unmatched: 4. Germline CDR1 is MDHEN and CDR2 is SYDVKM. The CDR3 totals 15 residues. This chain's CDR3 is CASSLAGGPPDTQYF. CDR3 coding DNA: TGTGCCAGCAGTTTAGCGGGAGGGCCCCCAGATACGCAGTATTTT.

The gene calls are TRBV4-2 and TRBJ1-2; D possibly corresponds to TRBD1 (6 bases). Germline V gene data show CDR1 as LGHNA and CDR2 as YNFKEQ. CDR3 size: 15 residues. V shed 2 bases and J shed 6 bases, with 16 bases lying between them. CDR3 nucleotide sequence: TGTGCCAGCAGCCAACAAAATGCGGGGGCCGATGGCTACACCTTC. It codes for CASSQQNAGADGYTF.

Notes on this clone: Other DNA sequences from this sample encode an identical CDR3 as well. The gene calls are TRBV18 and TRBJ2-5; maybe TRBD2 (5 bases). V lost 0 bases to trimming and J lost 5 bases, with 10 bases between them. Germline V gives CDR1 KGHSH, CDR2 LQKENI. This CDR3 region has 14 residues. CDR3 in DNA: TGTGCCAGCTCACCACCAGGGAGCGAGGAGACCCAGTACTTC. Translating gives CASSPPGSEETQYF.

The CDR3 nucleotides read TGTGCCAGCAGGAGGGGAGTTCTAGGGGGCACTGAAGCTTTCTTT. Amino acid sequence: CASRRGVLGGTEAFF. V and J are TRBV28 and TRBJ1-1; D possibly corresponds to TRBD1 (6 bases). Germline V lookup: CDR1 MDHEN, CDR2 SYDVKM. V lost 6 bases and J lost 4, with 18 bases in between. The CDR3 length is 15 residues.